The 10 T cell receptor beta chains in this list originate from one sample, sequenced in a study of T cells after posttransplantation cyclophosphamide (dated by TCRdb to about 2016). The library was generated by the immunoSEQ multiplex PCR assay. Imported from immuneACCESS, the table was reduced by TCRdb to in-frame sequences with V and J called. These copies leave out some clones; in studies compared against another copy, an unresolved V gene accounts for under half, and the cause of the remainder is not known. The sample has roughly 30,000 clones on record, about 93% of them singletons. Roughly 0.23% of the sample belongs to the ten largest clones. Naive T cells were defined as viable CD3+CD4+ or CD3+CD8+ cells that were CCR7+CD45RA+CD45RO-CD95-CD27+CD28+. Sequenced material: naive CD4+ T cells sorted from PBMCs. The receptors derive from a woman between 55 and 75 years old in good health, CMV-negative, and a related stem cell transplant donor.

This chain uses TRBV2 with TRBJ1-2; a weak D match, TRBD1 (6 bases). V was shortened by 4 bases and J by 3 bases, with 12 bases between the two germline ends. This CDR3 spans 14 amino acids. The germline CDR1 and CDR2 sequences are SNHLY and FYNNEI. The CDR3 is CASSGKGGYYGYTF. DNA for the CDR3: TGTGCCAGCAGTGGTAAAGGGGGTTACTATGGCTACACCTTC.

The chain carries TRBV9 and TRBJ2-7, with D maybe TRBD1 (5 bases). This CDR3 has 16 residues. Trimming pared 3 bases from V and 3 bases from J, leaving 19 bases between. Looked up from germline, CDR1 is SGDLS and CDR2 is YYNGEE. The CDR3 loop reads CASSARATRAGYEQYF. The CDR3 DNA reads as TGTGCCAGCAGCGCCCGAGCCACCAGGGCAGGCTACGAGCAGTACTTC.

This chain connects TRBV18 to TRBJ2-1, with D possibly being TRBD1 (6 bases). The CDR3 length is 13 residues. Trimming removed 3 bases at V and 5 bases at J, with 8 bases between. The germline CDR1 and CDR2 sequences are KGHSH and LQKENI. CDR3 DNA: TGTGCCAGCTCACCCGACAGGCACAATGAGCAGTTCTTC. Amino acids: CASSPDRHNEQFF.

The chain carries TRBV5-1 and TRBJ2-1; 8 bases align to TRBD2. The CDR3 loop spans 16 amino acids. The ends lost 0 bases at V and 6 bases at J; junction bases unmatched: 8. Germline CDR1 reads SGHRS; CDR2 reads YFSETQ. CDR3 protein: CASSLGPREASNEQFF. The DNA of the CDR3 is TGCGCCAGCAGCTTGGGTCCGCGGGAGGCCAGCAATGAGCAGTTCTTC.

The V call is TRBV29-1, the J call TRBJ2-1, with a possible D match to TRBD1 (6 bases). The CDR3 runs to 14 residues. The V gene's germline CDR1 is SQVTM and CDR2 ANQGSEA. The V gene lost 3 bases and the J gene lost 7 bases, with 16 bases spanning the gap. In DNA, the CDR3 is TGCAGCGTTGATGTAGGACAGCTTAGGAATGAGCAGTTCTTC. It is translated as CSVDVGQLRNEQFF.

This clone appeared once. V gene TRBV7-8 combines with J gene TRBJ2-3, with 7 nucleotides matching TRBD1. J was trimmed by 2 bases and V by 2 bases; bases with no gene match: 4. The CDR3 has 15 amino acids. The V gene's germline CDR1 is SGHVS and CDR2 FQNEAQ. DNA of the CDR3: TGTGCCAGCAGCTTATTTACAGGGGACACAGATACGCAGTATTTT. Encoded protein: CASSLFTGDTDTQYF.

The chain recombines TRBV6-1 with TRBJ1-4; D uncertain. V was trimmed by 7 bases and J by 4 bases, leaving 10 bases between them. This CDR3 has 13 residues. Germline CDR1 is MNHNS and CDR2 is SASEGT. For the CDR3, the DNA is TGTGCCAGCAACACACAGATTAATGAAAAACTGTTTTTT. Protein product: CASNTQINEKLFF.

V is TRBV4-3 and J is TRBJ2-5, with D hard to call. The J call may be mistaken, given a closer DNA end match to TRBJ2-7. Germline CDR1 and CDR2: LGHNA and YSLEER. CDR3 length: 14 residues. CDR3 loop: CASSQDRRNYEQYF. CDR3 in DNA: TGCGCCAGCAGCCAAGATAGGCGGAACTACGAGCAGTACTTC.

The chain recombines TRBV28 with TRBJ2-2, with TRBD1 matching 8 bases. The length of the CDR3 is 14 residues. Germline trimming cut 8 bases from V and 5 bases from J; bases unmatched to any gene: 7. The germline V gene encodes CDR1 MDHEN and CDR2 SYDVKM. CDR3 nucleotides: TGTGCCAGCGTCTCAGGGGGCGCAACCGGGGAGCTGTTTTTT. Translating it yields CASVSGGATGELFF.

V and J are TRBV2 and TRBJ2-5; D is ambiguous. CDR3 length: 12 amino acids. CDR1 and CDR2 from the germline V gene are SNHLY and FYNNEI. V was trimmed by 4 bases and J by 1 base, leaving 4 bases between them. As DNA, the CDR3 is TGTGCCAGCAGTGCAATCCAAGAGACCCAGTACTTC. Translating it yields CASSAIQETQYF.